Each of the 21 T cell receptor beta chains below was sequenced from the same sample in a study of OX40 agonist ivuxolimab in advanced cancers. Profiled with immunoSEQ multiplex PCR; TCRdb holds only in-frame clones, not every one. The sample yields some 45,000 clones, roughly nine tenths seen once. The sequencing here drew on CD4+ or CD8+ T cells sorted from blood, taken in a trial of the OX40 agonist ivuxolimab. All receptors derive from an adult with an advanced solid tumor such as melanoma, head and neck, liver or kidney cancer.

This chain joins TRBV6-1 and TRBJ1-1; 9 bases are shared with TRBD1. J gave up 11 bases and V 6 bases, and 10 bases lay outside the gene matches. CDR3 length equals 13 residues. Germline CDR1 is MNHNS and CDR2 is SASEGT. CDR3 bases: TGTGCCAGCAGGACACCGGGACAGGGCGCCGCTTTCTTT. This gives the protein CASRTPGQGAAFF.

This sequence joins TRBV9 and TRBJ2-7; D gene uncertain. The CDR3 contains 13 residues. From germline, CDR1 is SGDLS and CDR2 YYNGEE. V was clipped by 3 bases and J by 3 bases, with 10 bases between them. CDR3 protein: CASSAPPFYEQYF. The CDR3, as DNA: TGTGCCAGCAGCGCCCCCCCTTTCTACGAGCAGTACTTC.

The J gene is TRBJ1-1, the V gene TRBV7-9; 7 bases are a match to TRBD1. This CDR3 has 13 amino acids. CDR1 is SEHNR and CDR2 is FQNEAQ in the germline V gene (reference sequence). V was clipped by 5 bases and J by 8 bases; unmatched bases: 8. For the CDR3, the DNA is TGTGCCAGCAGCCCTGACAGGGAGGGGGAAGCTTTCTTT. Its protein is CASSPDREGEAFF.

This clone has more than one count but fewer than ten. V usage is TRBV5-4 and J usage is TRBJ2-7, with D perhaps TRBD1 or TRBD2 (5 bases each). In germline, CDR1 is SGHNT, CDR2 YYREEE (reference sequence). V dropped 4 bases and J dropped 4 bases, with 9 bases sitting between them. This CDR3 is built from 12 residues. DNA of the CDR3: TGTGCCAGCAGCGATGAGGGGTACGAGCAGTACTTC. It specifies CASSDEGYEQYF.

This clone appeared once. This chain connects TRBV11-2 to TRBJ2-5, with TRBD1 matching over 8 bases. The germline gives CDR1 SGHAT, CDR2 FQNNGV. This CDR3 is 15 amino acids long. V lost 1 base and J lost 7; bases outside the gene matches: 8. CDR3 residues: CASSLVGQGMGTQYF. For the CDR3, the DNA is TGTGCCAGCAGCTTAGTTGGACAGGGTATGGGGACCCAGTACTTC.

This chain joins TRBV6-5 and TRBJ1-4; 10 bases fit TRBD1. The junction had 3 bases not matched to a gene; V was cut back by 3 bases and J by 8 bases. The CDR3 contains 14 residues. Per germline, CDR1 MNHEY and CDR2 SVGAGI. The CDR3 DNA is TGTGCCAGCAGTTATGGGACAGGGGTGGAAAAACTGTTTTTT. It translates to CASSYGTGVEKLFF.

The rearrangement joins TRBV11-3 to TRBJ2-7; the D gene is possibly TRBD2 (5 bases). Per germline, CDR1 SGHNT and CDR2 YENEEA. With 3 bases removed from V and 6 bases from J, the gap between germline ends came to 6 bases. The length of the CDR3 is 11 residues. CDR3 loop: CASSFGGEQYF. DNA of the CDR3: TGTGCCAGCAGCTTTGGAGGCGAGCAGTACTTC.

The chain combines TRBV2 with TRBJ1-2; the match to TRBD1 covers 7 bases. Germline loops: CDR1 SNHLY, CDR2 FYNNEI. The CDR3 runs to 13 residues. J lost 1 base, V lost 9 bases, and 5 bases had no gene match. CDR3 in DNA: TGTGCCAGAGGGGACAGCCTTAACTATGGCTACACCTTC. This gives the protein CARGDSLNYGYTF.

This clone has a handful of counts. This chain joins TRBV28 and TRBJ1-5; 8 nucleotides line up with TRBD1. The germline CDR1 and CDR2 sequences are MDHEN and SYDVKM. The CDR3 length is 15 residues. With 6 bases clipped from V and 1 base from J, the junction kept 5 bases outside the gene matches. CDR3 amino acids: CASRRTGGSNQPQHF. The CDR3 nucleotides are TGTGCCAGCAGACGAACAGGGGGAAGCAATCAGCCCCAGCATTTT.

The V gene is TRBV6-6, the J gene TRBJ2-5; no firm D call. V lost 6 bases, J lost 4 bases, and 9 bases lay in between. Germline lookup yields CDR1 MNHNY and CDR2 SVGAGI (reference sequence). CDR3 size: 12 residues. CDR3 DNA sequence: TGTGCCAGCAGCCCCACGGGAGAGACCCAGTACTTC. Amino acid sequence: CASSPTGETQYF.

The chain combines TRBV9 with TRBJ2-2; D ambiguous. This CDR3 is built from 11 residues. Between the trimmed V and J ends, which lost 7 bases and 3 bases, there was a span of 4 bases. Germline V lookup: CDR1 SGDLS, CDR2 YYNGEE. CDR3 DNA sequence: TGTGCCAGCGGGCACACCGGGGAGCTGTTTTTT. Translating gives CASGHTGELFF.

The chain joins TRBV27 to TRBJ1-3, with no clear D. CDR1 is MNHEY, CDR2 SMNVEV, per germline (reference sequence). The V end was cut by 2 bases, the J end by 4 bases, with 6 bases between. The CDR3 runs 13 residues. For the CDR3, the DNA is TGTGCCAGCAGTTTAATGGGAGGAAACACCATATATTTT. This translates into CASSLMGGNTIYF.

This clone was observed once. The chain carries TRBV6-5 and TRBJ2-7, with D unresolved. Trimming cost V 5 bases and J 0 bases, with 5 bases left between them. The CDR3 consists of 12 residues. Germline CDR1 is MNHEY and CDR2 is SVGAGI. CDR3 protein: CASSPSSYEQYF. The CDR3 DNA follows: TGTGCCAGCAGTCCAAGCTCCTACGAGCAGTACTTC.

V is TRBV6-5 and J is TRBJ1-1, with D possibly TRBD1 on 5 matching bases. The germline V gene has CDR1 MNHEY and CDR2 SVGAGI. V was cut by 4 bases and J by 0 bases, with 9 bases left in between. The CDR3 totals 14 residues. In DNA, the CDR3 is TGTGCCAGCAGTTTGTCAGGGTTGAACACTGAAGCTTTCTTT. As protein: CASSLSGLNTEAFF.

The chain uses TRBV12-5 and TRBJ1-6; the D is unclear. Germline lookup yields CDR1 LGHNT and CDR2 FRNRAP. V dropped 7 bases and J dropped 10 bases, with 14 bases sitting between them. The CDR3 is 13 residues long. The CDR3: CASALGLQSPLHF. The DNA for the CDR3 is TGTGCTAGTGCCCTCGGACTGCAATCACCCCTCCACTTT.

To note about this clone: The CDR3 carries no conserved terminal phenylalanine or tryptophan, so it likely arises from a read error. This chain uses TRBV4-1 with TRBJ1-2; 9 nucleotides agree with TRBD1. This CDR3 has 17 amino acids. V dropped 5 bases and J dropped 2; count of bases not matched to a gene: 12. Germline values: CDR1 MGHRA, CDR2 YSYEKL. The CDR3 DNA is TGCGCCAGCAGCTGGGACCCCGGGACAGGGAAAAACTATGGCTACACCCTC. This gives the protein CASSWDPGTGKNYGYTL.

The CDR3 is CASSISYNEQFF. The CDR3 DNA reads TGTGCCAGCAGTATCTCCTACAATGAGCAGTTCTTC. The genes are TRBV27 and TRBJ2-1; no firm D call. The CDR3 totals 12 residues. Trimming pared 5 bases from V and 0 bases from J, leaving 2 bases between. The germline gives CDR1 MNHEY, CDR2 SMNVEV (reference sequence).

CDR3 loop: CASSFGGAYEQYF. The CDR3 DNA sequence: TGTGCCAGCAGCTTCGGAGGGGCCTACGAGCAGTACTTC. This rearrangement joins TRBV7-9 to TRBJ2-7; a weak D match, TRBD2 (6 bases). V dropped 3 bases and J dropped 2 bases, with 8 bases sitting between them. CDR1 and CDR2 (germline): SEHNR, FQNEAQ (reference sequence). This CDR3 has 13 residues.

A note on this clone: Other DNA sequences from this sample encode an identical CDR3 as well. Here the CDR3 reads CASSLNGPRDYGYTF. Written as DNA, the CDR3 is TGTGCCAGCAGCTTAAATGGCCCAAGAGACTATGGCTACACCTTC. The V call is TRBV7-3, the J call TRBJ1-2, with D hard to call. Trimming left V 1 base short and J 3 bases short, with 12 bases between. The length of the CDR3 is 15 residues. Germline V lookup: CDR1 SGHTA, CDR2 FQGTGA.

This clone appeared a few times. This sequence joins TRBV2 and TRBJ1-1; TRBD1 aligns across 11 bases. V dropped 8 bases and J dropped 3; count of bases not matched to a gene: 5. The CDR3 has 14 residues. Germline loops: CDR1 SNHLY, CDR2 FYNNEI. As DNA, the CDR3 is TGTGCCAGCGGACAGGGGGCTGTAGACACTGAAGCTTTCTTT. Amino acid sequence: CASGQGAVDTEAFF.

The CDR3 spells CASTGGGEDTEAFF. The CDR3 region has the DNA TGTGCCAGCACCGGAGGGGGTGAGGACACTGAAGCTTTCTTT. The rearrangement uses TRBV6-6 and TRBJ1-1, with a possible D match to TRBD1 (6 bases). CDR1 is MNHNY, CDR2 SVGAGI, per germline (reference sequence). Deletions cut 7 bases from V and 3 bases from J, with 15 bases between. The CDR3 spans 14 residues.